This TCR beta chain was recorded in a study of T cells in Graves' hyperthyroidism and ophthalmopathy. General study points: Most thyroid clonotypes expanded above 0.001 were also detected in blood.

The table lists this clonotype with many counts. Its antigen is unknown. The V end was cut by 6 bases, the J end by 0 bases, with 10 bases between. Looked up from germline, CDR1 is MDHEN and CDR2 is SYDVKM. CDR3 length: 14 residues. Regions amplified from RNA transcripts were the TCR beta CDR3 regions. The HTBI primer set was used in a first-round RT-PCR of the TCR CDR3. TCRdb processed the multiplex PCR reads anew with MiXCR; each CDR3 protein has one entry. This table holds around 300,000 distinct CDR3 sequences, roughly 13% found once. This receptor was obtained from a woman aged 25-40 years with Graves' hyperthyroidism. This chain connects TRBV28 to TRBJ2-3; D may be TRBD1 (5 bases). Source material: blood. This CDR3 is CASRQVLSTDTQYF. In nucleotides, the CDR3 is TGTGCCAGCAGACAGGTTCTTAGCACAGATACGCAGTATTTT.